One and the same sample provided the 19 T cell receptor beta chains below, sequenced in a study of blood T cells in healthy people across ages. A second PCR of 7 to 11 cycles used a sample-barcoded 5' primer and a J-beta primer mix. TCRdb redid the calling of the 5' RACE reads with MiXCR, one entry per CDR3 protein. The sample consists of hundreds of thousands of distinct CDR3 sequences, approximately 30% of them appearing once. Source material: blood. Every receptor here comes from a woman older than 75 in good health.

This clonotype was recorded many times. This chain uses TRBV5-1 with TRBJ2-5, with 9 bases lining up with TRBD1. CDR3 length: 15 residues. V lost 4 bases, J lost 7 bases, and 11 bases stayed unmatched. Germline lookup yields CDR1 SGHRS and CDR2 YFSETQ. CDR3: CASSPNSDRGGTQYF. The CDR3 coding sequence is TGCGCCAGCAGCCCCAACTCGGACAGGGGTGGGACCCAGTACTTC.

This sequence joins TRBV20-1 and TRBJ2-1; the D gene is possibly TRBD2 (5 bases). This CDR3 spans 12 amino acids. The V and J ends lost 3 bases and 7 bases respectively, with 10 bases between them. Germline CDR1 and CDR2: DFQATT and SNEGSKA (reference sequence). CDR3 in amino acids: CSASLADNEQFF. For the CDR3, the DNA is TGCAGTGCTAGTCTAGCCGATAATGAGCAGTTCTTC.

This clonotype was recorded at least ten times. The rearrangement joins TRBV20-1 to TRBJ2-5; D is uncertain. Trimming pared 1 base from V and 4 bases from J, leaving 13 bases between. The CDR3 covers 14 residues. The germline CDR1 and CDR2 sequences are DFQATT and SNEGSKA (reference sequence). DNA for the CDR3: TGCAGTGCTAGAGTCGATGGGGAAAGAGAGACCCAGTACTTC. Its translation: CSARVDGERETQYF.

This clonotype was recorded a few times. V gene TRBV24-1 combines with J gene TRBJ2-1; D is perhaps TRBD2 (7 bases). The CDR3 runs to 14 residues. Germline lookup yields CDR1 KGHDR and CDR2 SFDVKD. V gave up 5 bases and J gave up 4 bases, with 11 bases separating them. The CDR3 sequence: CATSGGGPYNEQFF. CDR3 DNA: TGTGCCACCAGTGGGGGGGGCCCATACAATGAGCAGTTCTTC.

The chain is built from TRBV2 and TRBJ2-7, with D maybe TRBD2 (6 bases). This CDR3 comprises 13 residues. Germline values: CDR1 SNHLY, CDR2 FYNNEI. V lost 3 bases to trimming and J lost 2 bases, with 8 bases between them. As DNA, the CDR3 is TGTGCCAGCAGTGAGTGGAGGGCCTACGAGCAGTACTTC. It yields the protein CASSEWRAYEQYF.

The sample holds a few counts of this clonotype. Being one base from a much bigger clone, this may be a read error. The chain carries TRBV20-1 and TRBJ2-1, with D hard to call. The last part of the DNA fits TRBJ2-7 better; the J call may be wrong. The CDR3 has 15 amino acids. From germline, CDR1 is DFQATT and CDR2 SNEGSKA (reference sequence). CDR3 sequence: CSARLDLPSYNEQYF. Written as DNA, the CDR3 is TGCAGTGCTCGTTTAGACTTACCCTCCTACAATGAGCAGTACTTC.

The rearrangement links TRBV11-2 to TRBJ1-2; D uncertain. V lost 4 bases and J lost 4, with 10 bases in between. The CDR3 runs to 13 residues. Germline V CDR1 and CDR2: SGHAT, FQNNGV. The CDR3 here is CASSSIPVYGYTF. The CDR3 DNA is TGTGCCAGCAGCTCGATCCCAGTCTATGGCTACACCTTC. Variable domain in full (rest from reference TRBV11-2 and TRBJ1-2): EAGVAQSPRYKIIEKRQSVAFWCNPISGHATLYWYQQILGQGPKLLIQFQNNGVVDDSQLPKDRFSAERLKGVDSTLKIQPAKLEDSAVYLCASSSIPVYGYTFGSGTRLTVV.

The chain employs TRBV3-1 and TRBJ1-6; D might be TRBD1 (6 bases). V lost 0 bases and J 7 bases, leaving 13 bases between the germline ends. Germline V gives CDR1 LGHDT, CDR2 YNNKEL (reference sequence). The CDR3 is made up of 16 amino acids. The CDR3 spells CASSQDPTGLNSPLHF. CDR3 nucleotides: TGTGCCAGCAGCCAAGATCCCACAGGGCTCAATTCACCCCTCCACTTT.

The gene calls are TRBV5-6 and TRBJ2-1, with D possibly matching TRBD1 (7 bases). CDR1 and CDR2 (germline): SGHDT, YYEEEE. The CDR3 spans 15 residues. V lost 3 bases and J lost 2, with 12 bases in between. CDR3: CASSWGDRPYNEQFF. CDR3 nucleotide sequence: TGTGCCAGCAGCTGGGGGGACAGACCCTACAATGAGCAGTTCTTC.

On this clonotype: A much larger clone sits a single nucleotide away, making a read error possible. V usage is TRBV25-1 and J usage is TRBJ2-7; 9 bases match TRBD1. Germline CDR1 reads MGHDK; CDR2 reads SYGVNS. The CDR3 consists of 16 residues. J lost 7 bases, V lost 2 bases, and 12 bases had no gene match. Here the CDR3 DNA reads TGTGCCAGCAGTGAACGAGGGACAGGGAGGATCGATGAGCAGTACTTC. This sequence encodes CASSERGTGRIDEQYF.

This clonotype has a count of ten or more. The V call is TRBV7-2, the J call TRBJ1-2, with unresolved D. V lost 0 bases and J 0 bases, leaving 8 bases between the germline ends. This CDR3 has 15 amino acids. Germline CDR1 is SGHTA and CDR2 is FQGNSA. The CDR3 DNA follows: TGTGCCAGCAGCTTAGCTTTGGGTGCTAACTATGGCTACACCTTC. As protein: CASSLALGANYGYTF.

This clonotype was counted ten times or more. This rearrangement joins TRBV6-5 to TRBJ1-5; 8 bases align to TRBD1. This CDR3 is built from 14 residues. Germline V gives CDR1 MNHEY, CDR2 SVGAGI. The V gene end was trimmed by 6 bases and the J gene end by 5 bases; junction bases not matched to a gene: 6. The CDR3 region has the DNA TGTGCCAGCAGCCCTACAGGGGGGCATCAGCCCCAGCATTTT. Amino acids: CASSPTGGHQPQHF.

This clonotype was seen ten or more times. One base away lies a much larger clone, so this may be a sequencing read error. CDR3 nucleotide sequence: TGTGCCAGCACTAGCGGGGGGTTGTGTTACGAGCAGTACTTC. This codes for CASTSGGLCYEQYF. The V call is TRBV12-3 or TRBV12-4, the J call TRBJ2-7; TRBD2 matches 11 bases. V lost 7 bases and J lost 4; bases outside the gene matches: 6. CDR3 length: 14 residues.

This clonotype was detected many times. CDR3 DNA sequence: TGTGCCAGCAGCCAAGAAGTAGTTAACTATGGCTACACCTTC. Translated, it gives CASSQEVVNYGYTF. This sequence joins TRBV3-1 and TRBJ1-2, with D unresolved. Germline values: CDR1 LGHDT, CDR2 YNNKEL (reference sequence). The CDR3 totals 14 residues. Trimming pared 0 bases from V and 1 base from J, leaving 6 bases between.

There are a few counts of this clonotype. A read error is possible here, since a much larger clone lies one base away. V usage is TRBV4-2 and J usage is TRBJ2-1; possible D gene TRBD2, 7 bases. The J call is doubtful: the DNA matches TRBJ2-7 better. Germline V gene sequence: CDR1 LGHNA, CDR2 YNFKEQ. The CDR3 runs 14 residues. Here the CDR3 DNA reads TGTGCCAGCAGCCCGGGGGGCGACTACAATGAGCAGTACTTC. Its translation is CASSPGGDYNEQYF.

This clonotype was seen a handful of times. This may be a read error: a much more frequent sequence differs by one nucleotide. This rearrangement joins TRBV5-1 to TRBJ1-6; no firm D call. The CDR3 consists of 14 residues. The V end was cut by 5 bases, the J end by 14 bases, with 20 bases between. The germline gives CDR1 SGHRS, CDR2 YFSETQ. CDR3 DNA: TGCGCCAGCAGTGGGAGGACTGGGGAAGGGACCCTCCACTTT. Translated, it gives CASSGRTGEGTLHF.

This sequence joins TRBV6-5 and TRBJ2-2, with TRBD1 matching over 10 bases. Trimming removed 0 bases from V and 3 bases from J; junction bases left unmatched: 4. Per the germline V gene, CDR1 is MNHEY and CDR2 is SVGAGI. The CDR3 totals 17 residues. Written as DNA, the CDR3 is TGTGCCAGCAGTTACTCGTCCGGGACAGGGGACACCGGGGAGCTGTTTTTT. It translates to CASSYSSGTGDTGELFF.

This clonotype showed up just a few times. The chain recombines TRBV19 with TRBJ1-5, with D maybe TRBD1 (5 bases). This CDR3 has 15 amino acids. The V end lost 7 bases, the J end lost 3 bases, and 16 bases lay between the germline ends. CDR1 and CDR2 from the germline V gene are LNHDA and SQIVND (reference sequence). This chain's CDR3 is CASTPGTANNQPQHF. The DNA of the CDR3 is TGTGCCAGTACTCCCGGGACGGCTAACAATCAGCCCCAGCATTTT.

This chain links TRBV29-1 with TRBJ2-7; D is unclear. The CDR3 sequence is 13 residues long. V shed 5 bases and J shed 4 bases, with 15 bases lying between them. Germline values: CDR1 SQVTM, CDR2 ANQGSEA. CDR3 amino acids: CSVRTARAYEQYF. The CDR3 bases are TGCAGCGTTCGGACGGCTCGGGCTTACGAGCAGTACTTC.